Listed below are T cell receptor beta chains from one sample, sequenced in a study of patients and donors after allogeneic stem cell transplantation. TCRdb processed the RT-PCR reads anew with MiXCR; each CDR3 protein has one entry. Of some 17,000 distinct CDR3 sequences listed, approximately 25% were seen once; the top ten hold 36%. The sample comprised blood, either unsorted or a sorted T cell fraction (not recorded which). Every receptor here comes from a human donor who was either an allogeneic HSCT recipient or a stem cell or donor lymphocyte infusion donor (not recorded which). It is not recorded whose cells these are; they may come from a transplant donor. Each CDR3 is given with its conserved first and last residue. The order of the fields is V gene, CDR3 length, J gene, clone size, D gene, CDR3 protein, CDR3 DNA. D genes are given only for firm matches. Some rows mark clone size as missing; the rest say once, few, many or name a class of expanded clone.

TRBV28	14	TRBJ1-2	few	NA	CASSFFYRSYGYTF	TGTGCCAGCAGTTTTTTCTACAGGTCCTATGGCTACACCTTC
TRBV4-3	17	TRBJ2-3	few	NA	CASSQEGLLWGVDTQYF	TGCGCCAGCAGCCAAGAGGGACTCCTATGGGGGGTAGATACGCAGTATTTT
TRBV20-1	13	TRBJ1-1	few	TRBD1	CSAYGQGGTEAFF	TGCAGTGCTTACGGACAGGGTGGGACTGAAGCTTTCTTT
TRBV29-1	14	TRBJ1-2	few	NA	CSVEPRQPLYGYTF	TGCAGCGTTGAGCCGAGACAGCCACTCTATGGCTACACCTTC
TRBV4-1	15	TRBJ1-2	few	TRBD1	CASSQFRQGRYGYTF	TGCGCCAGCAGCCAGTTCAGACAGGGCCGCTATGGCTACACCTTC
TRBV28	12	TRBJ1-2	NA	NA	CASGDRFYGYTF	TGTGCCAGCGGCGACAGATTCTATGGCTACACCTTC
TRBV4-3	15	TRBJ1-1	few	NA	CASSQDTAPNTEAFF	TGCGCCAGCAGCCAAGATACAGCACCGAACACTGAAGCTTTCTTT
TRBV5-1	14	TRBJ1-2	many	NA	CASSLGQTLYGYTF	TGCGCCAGCAGCTTGGGACAGACCCTCTATGGCTACACCTTC
TRBV5-1	15	TRBJ1-1	few	NA	CASSLELTGGTEAFF	TGCGCCAGCAGCTTGGAACTCACCGGCGGCACTGAAGCTTTCTTT
TRBV28	14	TRBJ1-2	NA	NA	CASSFGQGAGGSTF	NA
TRBV7-2	17	TRBJ1-5	NA	NA	CASSLGSGLYSNQPQHF	TGTGCCAGCAGTTTAGGGAGTGGGTTATATAGCAATCAGCCCCAGCATTTT
TRBV7-9	17	TRBJ1-5	medium-sized	NA	CASSLSRDKGSNQPQHF	TGTGCCAGCAGCTTATCAAGGGACAAGGGGAGCAATCAGCCCCAGCATTTT
TRBV4-1	16	TRBJ1-4	NA	TRBD1	CASSQDGTGRDEKLFF	TGCGCCAGCAGCCAAGATGGGACAGGGAGGGATGAAAAACTGTTTTTT
TRBV7-3	13	TRBJ1-3	few	TRBD1	CASSVDRGNTIYF	TGTGCCAGCAGCGTGGACAGGGGAAACACCATATATTTT